The clone carrying this T cell receptor (beta chain) was seen more than once but under ten times. Its antigen is still unknown. The CDR3 length is 14 residues. The germline CDR1 and CDR2 sequences are SGHTA and FQGNSA. The V gene end was trimmed by 5 bases and the J gene end by 16 bases; junction bases not matched to a gene: 9. This sample is part of a study of human T cells and chemical hapten exposure. MiXCR was run by TCRdb on the RACE reads, yielding one entry per CDR3 protein. The sample holds fewer than 300,000 distinct CDR3 sequences; approximately 8.6% are singletons and the top ten take approximately 2.2%. Study-level results: The study found expanded TCRs formed significantly more large CDR3 similarity clusters than controls. No change in TCRs above 1 in 1000 frequency was produced by DPC sensitization.

Described time point: pre-sensitization, week 0. Treatment defined: therapeutic diphenylcyclopropenone sensitization with weekly scalp DPC. Total RNA extraction was carried out from unfractionated whole blood. Sequenced material: whole blood, taken in connection with sensitization to the hapten diphenylcyclopropenone (DPC). The chain employs TRBV7-2 and TRBJ2-4; 15 nucleotides align to TRBD2. The receptor comes from a woman in her forties with alopecia areata. Some clones in this sample may be carry-over from other donors' samples. DNA for the CDR3: TGTGCCAGCAGCCCAGACGGGACTAGCGGGAGGAGCTACTTC. It is translated as CASSPDGTSGRSYF.